Shown below are 30 T cell receptor beta chains from a single sample sequenced in a study of cytomegalovirus exposure and HLA in healthy donors. A multiplex PCR was run with 60 Vbeta primers and 13 Jbeta primers. The assay was immunoSEQ multiplex PCR, and TCRdb's table has in-frame clones only and misses some. The sample records around 100,000 clones, around 76% being singletons. Sequenced material: PBMCs. All receptors come from a woman aged 55 to 70 in good health and CMV-seropositive.

This clone was counted only a few times. The rearrangement joins TRBV9 to TRBJ2-3, with D uncertain. The V and J ends lost 0 bases and 2 bases respectively, with 10 bases between them. There are 15 residues in the CDR3. CDR1 and CDR2 from the germline V gene are SGDLS and YYNGEE. This CDR3 is CASSVGLGPTDTQYF. CDR3 nucleotide sequence: TGTGCCAGCAGCGTAGGACTCGGCCCCACAGATACGCAGTATTTT.

Notes on this clone: Compared with germline, one end of the junction differs, possibly owing to a read error. Other DNA sequences in this sample translate to the same CDR3. This chain connects TRBV2 to TRBJ2-2, with D possibly TRBD2 on 6 matching bases. The CDR3 extends over 16 amino acids. Per germline, CDR1 SNHLY and CDR2 FYNNEI. The CDR3 DNA reads as TGCGCCAGCAGTGGGCGGGATTACTCGAACACCGGGGAGCTGTTTTTT. Translation: CASSGRDYSNTGELFF. The variable domain in full, with the rest retrieved from reference TRBV2 and TRBJ2-2, is EPEVTQTPSHQVTQMGQEVILRCVPISNHLYFYWYRQILGQKVEFLVSFYNNEISEKSEIFDDQFSVERPDGSNFTLKIRSTKLEDSAMYFCASSGRDYSNTGELFFGEGSRLTVL.

The gene calls are TRBV7-6 and TRBJ2-3, with TRBD2 identical over 11 bases. The V gene end was trimmed by 2 bases and the J gene end by 4 bases; junction bases not matched to a gene: 8. This CDR3 is built from 17 residues. In germline, CDR1 is SGHVS, CDR2 FNYEAQ. The CDR3 sequence is CASSLLASGRPADTQYF. Here the CDR3 DNA reads TGTGCCAGCAGCTTATTAGCTAGCGGGAGGCCAGCAGATACGCAGTATTTT.

The chain couples TRBV2 to TRBJ2-2; 8 positions match TRBD1. Germline trimming cut 10 bases from V and 2 bases from J; bases unmatched to any gene: 12. This CDR3 is built from 16 residues. CDR1 is SNHLY and CDR2 is FYNNEI in the germline V gene. The CDR3 is CAIDLQGQDNTGELFF. The CDR3 nucleotides are TGTGCCATCGACCTCCAGGGACAGGATAACACCGGGGAGCTGTTTTTT.

This chain uses TRBV2 with TRBJ2-7, with 9 bases that match TRBD1. V dropped 8 bases and J dropped 5; count of bases not matched to a gene: 7. The CDR3 covers 13 residues. Germline V gene sequence: CDR1 SNHLY, CDR2 FYNNEI. The CDR3 DNA reads TGTGCCAGCCTCGGGACAGGGCACCACGAGCAGTACTTC. Protein sequence: CASLGTGHHEQYF.

V is TRBV6-6 and J is TRBJ1-1; tentatively, D is TRBD1 (5 bases). V gave up 5 bases and J gave up 0 bases, with 7 bases separating them. The CDR3 sequence is 13 residues long. Germline V lookup: CDR1 MNHNY, CDR2 SVGAGI (reference sequence). Here the CDR3 DNA reads TGTGCCAGCAGTCAAGGGGTGAACACTGAAGCTTTCTTT. The encoded protein is CASSQGVNTEAFF.

The chain joins TRBV5-1 to TRBJ2-3; 13 bases line up with TRBD2. V lost 4 bases and J lost 4; bases outside the gene matches: 6. The germline gives CDR1 SGHRS, CDR2 YFSETQ. This CDR3 spans 16 amino acids. The CDR3 DNA sequence: TGCGCCAGCAGCACCGGGACTAGCGGGAACGCAGATACGCAGTATTTT. This sequence encodes CASSTGTSGNADTQYF.

The V call is TRBV27, the J call TRBJ2-7; 11 bases line up with TRBD1. Trimming removed 6 bases from V and 3 bases from J; junction bases left unmatched: 7. Germline V CDR1 and CDR2: MNHEY, SMNVEV (reference sequence). CDR3 size: 15 residues. CDR3 sequence: CASRDRGRIVYEQYF. CDR3 DNA: TGTGCCAGCAGGGACAGGGGGCGAATTGTCTACGAGCAGTACTTC.

This clone was observed a few times. The genes are TRBV19 and TRBJ2-4; D gene ambiguous. V was pared by 5 bases and J by 8 bases, with 19 bases between. Per the germline V gene, CDR1 is LNHDA and CDR2 is SQIVND (reference sequence). The length of the CDR3 is 15 residues. CDR3 bases: TGTGCCAGTAGTCCCCCCCGCGGAGAAAAGTACATTCAGTACTTC. Translation gives CASSPPRGEKYIQYF.

The rearrangement links TRBV5-1 to TRBJ2-1; D may be TRBD2 (6 bases). This CDR3 has 14 residues. CDR1 and CDR2 (germline): SGHRS, YFSETQ. V shed 4 bases and J shed 8 bases, with 16 bases lying between them. The CDR3 sequence: CASSGGTMYDEQFF. The CDR3 DNA sequence: TGCGCCAGCAGCGGCGGGACGATGTATGATGAGCAGTTCTTC.

The rearrangement uses TRBV5-6 and TRBJ2-7, with TRBD2 as a possible D gene (5 bases). CDR3 length: 12 residues. Per the germline V gene, CDR1 is SGHDT and CDR2 is YYEEEE. With 3 bases removed from V and 3 bases from J, the gap between germline ends came to 7 bases. In DNA form, the CDR3 reads TGTGCCAGCAGCTGGGCGGGCTACGAGCAGTACTTC. Translation: CASSWAGYEQYF.

The V and J genes are TRBV2 and TRBJ1-2; D not certain. Trimming cost V 4 bases and J 8 bases, with 11 bases left between them. CDR3 size: 12 residues. CDR1 is SNHLY and CDR2 is FYNNEI in the germline V gene. The CDR3 DNA reads TGTGCCAGCAGTGGTTCCGGTTGGGGCTACACCTTC. Translation: CASSGSGWGYTF.

This clone was counted only a few times. The chain couples TRBV18 to TRBJ2-1; possible D gene TRBD2, 5 bases. The germline V and J ends were trimmed by 5 bases and 12 bases, with 17 bases remaining between them. In germline, CDR1 is KGHSH, CDR2 LQKENI. The CDR3 spans 13 residues. The CDR3 protein is CASSRESGWVQFF. In DNA, the CDR3 is TGTGCCAGCTCAAGAGAATCGGGGTGGGTGCAGTTCTTC.

CDR3 loop: CTSSQAPGLAPSWAYEQYF. Written as DNA, the CDR3 is TGCACCAGCAGCCAAGCGCCGGGACTAGCGCCGAGTTGGGCCTACGAGCAGTACTTC. The chain is built from TRBV1 and TRBJ2-7; the table gives TRBD2 as D, unverified against the DNA. TRBV1 is noted as a pseudogene. The CDR3 contains 19 residues.

V is TRBV2 and J is TRBJ2-1; a weak D match, TRBD1 (5 bases). Trimming shortened V by 1 base and J by 6 bases, and 13 bases separated the two germline ends. Germline CDR1 SNHLY, CDR2 FYNNEI. The CDR3 runs to 15 residues. In DNA form, the CDR3 reads TGTGCCAGCAGTGAAGGTTGGCAGGGTAGCAATGAGCAGTTCTTC. This codes for CASSEGWQGSNEQFF.

This chain joins TRBV27 and TRBJ2-5; possibly TRBD2 for D (6 bases). The V and J ends lost 5 bases and 4 bases respectively, with 14 bases between them. The CDR3 is 14 residues long. Per the germline V gene, CDR1 is MNHEY and CDR2 is SMNVEV (reference sequence). The chain's CDR3 is CASSPTAGRETQYF. The CDR3 DNA reads TGTGCCAGCAGTCCCACCGCGGGGCGAGAGACCCAGTACTTC.

This chain joins TRBV6-1 and TRBJ2-3, with a weak D call TRBD1 (6 bases). CDR3 size: 15 residues. Germline lookup yields CDR1 MNHNS and CDR2 SASEGT. Between the trimmed V and J ends, which lost 9 bases and 0 bases, there was a span of 16 bases. The CDR3 nucleotides are TGTGCCAGTAAGACAGGACCGACTAGCACAGATACGCAGTATTTT. It yields the protein CASKTGPTSTDTQYF.

The V and J genes are TRBV10-3 and TRBJ1-4; 7 nucleotides align to TRBD1. Trimming took 10 bases from V and 3 from J; bases not matched to a gene: 5. From germline, CDR1 is ENHRY and CDR2 SYGVKD. There are 13 residues in the CDR3. The CDR3: CATETGPNEKLFF. The CDR3 coding sequence is TGTGCCACCGAGACAGGGCCTAATGAAAAACTGTTTTTT.

The CDR3 loop is CASSLPGGLNTEAFF. DNA for the CDR3: TGTGCCAGCAGCTTACCCGGGGGTCTGAACACTGAAGCTTTCTTT. The rearrangement joins TRBV7-2 to TRBJ1-1; tentative D call: TRBD1 (5 bases). The V end lost 2 bases, the J end lost 0 bases, and 10 bases lay between the germline ends. CDR3 length: 15 residues. Per the germline V gene, CDR1 is SGHTA and CDR2 is FQGNSA.

This clone has just one count. V gene TRBV6-1 combines with J gene TRBJ2-5, with D tentatively TRBD2 (5 bases). The CDR3 runs to 13 residues. Trimming took 0 bases from V and 4 from J, leaving 6 bases between them. The V gene's germline CDR1 is MNHNS and CDR2 SASEGT. As DNA, the CDR3 is TGTGCCAGCAGTGAAGCGAGCGGAGAGACCCAGTACTTC. This translates into CASSEASGETQYF.

The V and J genes are TRBV6-5 and TRBJ1-2; 8 nucleotides match TRBD1. CDR3 size: 14 residues. The V gene end was trimmed by 6 bases and the J gene end by 8 bases; junction bases not matched to a gene: 11. Germline CDR1 is MNHEY and CDR2 is SVGAGI. The chain's CDR3 is CASSLTDRVGGYTF. CDR3 DNA: TGTGCCAGCAGCCTAACGGACAGGGTAGGAGGCTACACCTTC.

The CDR3: CASSESGWVGNTGELFF. The CDR3 coding sequence is TGTGCCAGCAGTGAATCAGGATGGGTGGGGAACACCGGGGAGCTGTTTTTT. This chain uses TRBV25-1 with TRBJ2-2; the D is unclear. Germline V gene lookup returns CDR1 MGHDK and CDR2 SYGVNS. The CDR3 has 17 amino acids. V was trimmed by 1 base and J by 1 base, leaving 13 bases between them.

V gene TRBV28 combines with J gene TRBJ1-1; 9 positions match TRBD1. Germline loops: CDR1 MDHEN, CDR2 SYDVKM. The J segment lost 4 bases and the V segment lost 5 bases, leaving 14 bases of the junction unmatched. CDR3 length: 17 residues. The CDR3 loop is CASSLTTGTGLGTEAFF. The CDR3 DNA sequence: TGTGCCAGCAGTCTGACAACCGGGACAGGGTTGGGCACTGAAGCTTTCTTT.

This sequence joins TRBV29-1 and TRBJ2-1; D not resolved. The V end lost 0 bases, the J end lost 7 bases, and 4 bases lay between the germline ends. The germline gives CDR1 SQVTM, CDR2 ANQGSEA. The CDR3 spans 11 residues. The CDR3 loop reads CSVEDNNEQFF. CDR3 nucleotide sequence: TGCAGCGTTGAAGACAATAATGAGCAGTTCTTC.

The chain recombines TRBV25-1 with TRBJ1-4; D gene uncertain. The germline CDR1 and CDR2 sequences are MGHDK and SYGVNS. Trimming took off 6 bases at V and 5 bases at J, with 7 bases between the two ends. The CDR3 runs to 12 residues. Here the CDR3 reads CASRAGNEKLFF. The DNA for the CDR3 is TGTGCCAGCAGGGCAGGCAATGAAAAACTGTTTTTT. Using reference TRBV25-1 and TRBJ1-4 for the parts outside the CDR3, the full variable domain is EADIYQTPRYLVIGTGKKITLECSQTMGHDKMYWYQQDPGMELHLIHYSYGVNSTEKGDLSSESTVSRIRTEHFPLTLESARPSHTSQYLCASRAGNEKLFFGSGTQLSVL.

The chain carries TRBV19 and TRBJ2-1; D may be TRBD1 (5 bases). Looked up from germline, CDR1 is LNHDA and CDR2 is SQIVND (reference sequence). CDR3 length: 12 residues. The V and J ends lost 0 bases and 8 bases respectively, with 5 bases between them. For the CDR3, the DNA is TGTGCCAGTAGTATAGAAGGGGATGAGCAGTTCTTC. Its translation: CASSIEGDEQFF. Full variable domain (remainder filled in from reference TRBV19 and TRBJ2-1): DGGITQSPKYLFRKEGQNVTLSCEQNLNHDAMYWYRQDPGQGLRLIYYSQIVNDFQKGDIAEGYSVSREKKESFPLTVTSAQKNPTAFYLCASSIEGDEQFFGPGTRLTVL.

The table lists this clone with a count of one. The chain has TRBV19 and TRBJ1-2; D perhaps matches TRBD1 (6 bases). V lost 1 base and J lost 0, with 6 bases in between. There are 14 residues in the CDR3. CDR1 LNHDA and CDR2 SQIVND come from the germline V gene (reference sequence). CDR3 loop: CASSIGQANYGYTF. The CDR3 DNA sequence: TGTGCCAGTAGTATAGGACAGGCTAACTATGGCTACACCTTC.

This clone was seen just once. The V and J genes are TRBV7-2 and TRBJ2-1; 8 positions agree with TRBD2. The CDR3 extends over 15 amino acids. Germline trimming cut 5 bases from V and 4 bases from J; bases unmatched to any gene: 7. Germline CDR1 SGHTA, CDR2 FQGNSA. CDR3 in amino acids: CASSLYTGGYNEQFF. The DNA for the CDR3 is TGTGCCAGCAGCCTTTACACGGGAGGGTACAATGAGCAGTTCTTC. Full variable domain (outside the CDR3, taken from reference TRBV7-2 and TRBJ2-1): GAGVSQSPSNKVTEKGKDVELRCDPISGHTALYWYRQSLGQGLEFLIYFQGNSAPDKSGLPSDRFSAERTGGSVSTLTIQRTQQEDSAVYLCASSLYTGGYNEQFFGPGTRLTVL.

V usage is TRBV5-4 and J usage is TRBJ1-2; 7 nucleotides line up with TRBD1. The J segment lost 3 bases and the V segment lost 7 bases, leaving 6 bases of the junction unmatched. The CDR3 is made up of 13 amino acids. Germline values: CDR1 SGHNT, CDR2 YYREEE (reference sequence). CDR3 loop: CASWEGGDYGYTF. The CDR3 DNA sequence: TGTGCCAGCTGGGAAGGGGGCGACTATGGCTACACCTTC. Full variable domain (rest looked up from reference TRBV5-4 and TRBJ1-2): ETGVTQSPTHLIKTRGQQVTLRCSSQSGHNTVSWYQQALGQGPQFIFQYYREEENGRGNFPPRFSGLQFPNYSSELNVNALELDDSALYLCASWEGGDYGYTFGSGTRLTVV.

This chain uses TRBV4-1 with TRBJ1-4, with 7 positions matching TRBD1. Germline values: CDR1 MGHRA, CDR2 YSYEKL. CDR3 length: 13 amino acids. Trimming took 4 bases from V and 4 from J; bases not matched to a gene: 0. CDR3 sequence (DNA): TGCGCCAGCAGCCGGGACAGTAATGAAAAACTGTTTTTT. As protein: CASSRDSNEKLFF.